This TCR beta chain was retrieved from a study of CD8 T cells in Susac syndrome. The authors reverse transcribed roughly 0.5 to 1 ug RNA with random hexamers. immunoSEQ multiplex PCR amplified TCR beta CDR3 across 54 Vbeta, 13 Jbeta. TCRdb independently ran MiXCR on the immunoSEQ multiplex PCR reads; one entry per CDR3 protein. The data hold about 140,000 distinct CDR3 sequences, with 95% observed a single time. This clonotype was counted once. The antigen is unknown. The study's findings and limits: Across the total CD8+ repertoires, some 16 Susac-specific public clones were detected, and across the CD8+ TEMRA repertoires, four or five such clones were detected. Acknowledgment was made by the study that its TCR sequencing and HLA analysis involved a relatively small number of individuals.

This CDR3 spans 13 amino acids. Germline V gene lookup returns CDR1 MNHEY and CDR2 SMNVEV (reference sequence). Trimming left V 0 bases short and J 4 bases short, with 6 bases between. This chain uses TRBV27 with TRBJ2-5, with D unclear. Material: CD8+ T cells from PBMCs. The source of this sequence is a human donor with Susac syndrome. The CDR3 sequence: CASSLSGPETQYF. The CDR3, as DNA: TGTGCCAGCAGTTTATCAGGGCCAGAGACCCAGTACTTC.